The rows below give T cell receptor beta chains drawn from one sample of a study of T cells in Graves' hyperthyroidism and ophthalmopathy. MiXCR, applied by TCRdb to the multiplex PCR reads, yields one record per CDR3 protein. The sample shows about 520,000 distinct CDR3 sequences, roughly 25% of them seen only once. Sequences were obtained from blood. The receptors derive from a woman aged 25 to 39 with Graves' ophthalmopathy. Both conserved end residues are part of each CDR3. Fields, in order: J gene, D gene, V gene, clone size, CDR3 protein, CDR3 DNA. A D gene is named only where the DNA matches it firmly. The size entry is marked missing in some rows and otherwise reads once, few, many or a size class.

TRBJ2-5 NA TRBV7-9 many CASSLGPGVEETQYF TGTGCCAGCAGCTTAGGCCCGGGTGTGGAAGAGACCCAGTACTTC
TRBJ2-7 NA TRBV28 NA CASSYWWPQGFYEQYF TGTGCCAGCAGTTACTGGTGGCCTCAGGGGTTTTACGAGCAGTACTTC
TRBJ1-5 NA TRBV27 few CASSSLRTVNNQPQHF TGTGCCAGCAGTTCCCTCCGGACAGTAAACAATCAGCCCCAGCATTTT
TRBJ1-1 TRBD1 TRBV6-2/TRBV6-3 many CASSYSTGANTEAFF TGTGCCAGCAGTTACTCGACAGGGGCCAACACTGAAGCTTTCTTT
TRBJ1-1 TRBD1 TRBV19 many CASKVGTGEPEAFF TGTGCCAGCAAAGTGGGGACAGGAGAGCCTGAAGCTTTCTTT
TRBJ2-7 TRBD2 TRBV11-2 many CASSISGGASYEQYF TGTGCCAGCAGCATAAGCGGGGGTGCCTCCTACGAGCAGTACTTC
TRBJ1-1 NA TRBV7-2 NA CASSLGRENTEAFF TGTGCCAGCAGCTTAGGAAGGGAAAACACTGAAGCTTTCTTT
TRBJ1-1 NA TRBV10-1 many CASSEAGSDEAFF TGCGCCAGCAGTGAAGCCGGGTCAGATGAAGCTTTCTTT
TRBJ2-7 TRBD1 TRBV2 many CAGSNRGAYEQYF TGTGCCGGCAGTAACAGGGGGGCCTACGAGCAGTACTTC
TRBJ2-7 NA TRBV7-9 NA CVSSSGGGRHEQYF TGTGTCAGCAGCTCCGGTGGGGGGCGCCACGAGCAGTACTTC
TRBJ1-5 NA TRBV12-3/TRBV12-4 many CTSSPRSNQPQHF TGTACCAGCAGCCCACGTAGCAATCAGCCCCAGCATTTT
TRBJ2-5 TRBD2 TRBV30 NA CAWNPGLGLETQYF TGTGCCTGGAACCCGGGACTAGGGTTGGAGACCCAGTACTTC
TRBJ2-7 NA TRBV27 many CASSFGHYYEQYF TGTGCCAGCAGTTTCGGACACTACTACGAGCAGTACTTC
TRBJ1-2 TRBD1 TRBV15 few CATSTGGGAPYGYTF TGTGCCACCAGCACAGGGGGGGGGGCGCCGTATGGCTACACCTTC
TRBJ1-2 NA TRBV27 NA CASSLSATEHYGYTF TGTGCCAGCAGTCTCTCCGCGACAGAGCACTATGGCTACACCTTC
TRBJ1-5 NA TRBV27 many CASSFGAATNQPQHF TGTGCCAGCAGTTTCGGGGCAGCAACAAATCAGCCCCAGCATTTT
TRBJ2-7 NA TRBV11-2 many CASSPNGYEQYF TGTGCCAGCAGTCCCAACGGGTACGAGCAGTACTTC
TRBJ1-1 NA TRBV20-1 many CSAPGGVGTEAFF TGCAGTGCTCCTGGGGGCGTGGGCACTGAAGCTTTCTTT
TRBJ2-7 NA TRBV6-5 NA CASSYGGWGFEQYF TGTGCCAGCAGTTACGGGGGGTGGGGTTTCGAGCAGTACTTC
TRBJ1-2 NA TRBV6-5 many CASSYPSDKNYGYTF TGTGCCAGCAGTTACCCCTCGGACAAGAACTATGGCTACACCTTC
TRBJ1-1 NA TRBV6-5 NA CASSYRDSGTEAFF TGTGCCAGCAGTTACAGGGACTCGGGCACTGAAGCTTTCTTT
TRBJ2-2 NA TRBV7-2 many CASSLRQMNTGELFF TGTGCCAGCAGCTTACGCCAGATGAACACCGGGGAGCTGTTTTTT